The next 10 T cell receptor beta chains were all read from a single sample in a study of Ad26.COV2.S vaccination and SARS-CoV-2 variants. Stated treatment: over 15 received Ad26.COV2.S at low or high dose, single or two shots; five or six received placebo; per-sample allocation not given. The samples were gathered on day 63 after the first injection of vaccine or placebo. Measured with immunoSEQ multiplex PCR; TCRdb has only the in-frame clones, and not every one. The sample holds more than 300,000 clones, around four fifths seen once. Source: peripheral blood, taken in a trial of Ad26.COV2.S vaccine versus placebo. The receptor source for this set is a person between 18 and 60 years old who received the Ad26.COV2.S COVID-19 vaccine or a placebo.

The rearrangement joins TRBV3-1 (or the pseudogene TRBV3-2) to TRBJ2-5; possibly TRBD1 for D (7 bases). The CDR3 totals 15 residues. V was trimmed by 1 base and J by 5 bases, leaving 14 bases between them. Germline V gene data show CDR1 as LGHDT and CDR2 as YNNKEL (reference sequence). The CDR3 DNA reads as TGTGCCAGCAGCCAAGGTCAGGGGGGCGTTGAGACCCAGTACTTC. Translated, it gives CASSQGQGGVETQYF.

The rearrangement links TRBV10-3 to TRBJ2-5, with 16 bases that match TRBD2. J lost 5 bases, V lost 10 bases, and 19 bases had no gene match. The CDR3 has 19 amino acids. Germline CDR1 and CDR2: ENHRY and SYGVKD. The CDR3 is CATGTSGGAGRWGEETQYF. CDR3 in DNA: TGTGCCACCGGGACTAGCGGGGGGGCAGGTCGGTGGGGAGAGGAGACCCAGTACTTC.

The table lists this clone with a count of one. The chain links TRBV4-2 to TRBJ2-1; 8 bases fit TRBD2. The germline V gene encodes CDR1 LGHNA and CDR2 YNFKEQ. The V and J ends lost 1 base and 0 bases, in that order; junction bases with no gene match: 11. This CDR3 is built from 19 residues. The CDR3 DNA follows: TGTGCCAGCAGCCAAGGACCACTAGCGGCCTTACCCTCCTACAATGAGCAGTTCTTC. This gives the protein CASSQGPLAALPSYNEQFF.

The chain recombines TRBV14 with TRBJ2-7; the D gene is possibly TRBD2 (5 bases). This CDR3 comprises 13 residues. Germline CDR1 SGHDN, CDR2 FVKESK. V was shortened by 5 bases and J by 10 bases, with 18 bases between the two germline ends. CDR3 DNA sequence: TGTGCCAGCAGCATCCGGGATCTGAAGGATCAGTACTTC. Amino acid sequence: CASSIRDLKDQYF.

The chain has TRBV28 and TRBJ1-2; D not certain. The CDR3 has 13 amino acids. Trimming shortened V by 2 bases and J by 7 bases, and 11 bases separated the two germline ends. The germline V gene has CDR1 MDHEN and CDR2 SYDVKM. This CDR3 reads CASSLRRGGGYTF. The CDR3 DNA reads TGTGCCAGCAGTTTACGGCGGGGTGGTGGCTACACCTTC.

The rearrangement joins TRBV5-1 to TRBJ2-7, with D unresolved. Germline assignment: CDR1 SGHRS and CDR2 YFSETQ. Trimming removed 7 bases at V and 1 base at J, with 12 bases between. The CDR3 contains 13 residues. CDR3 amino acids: CASASTGSYEQYF. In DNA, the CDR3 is TGCGCCAGCGCAAGTACTGGGTCCTACGAGCAGTACTTC.

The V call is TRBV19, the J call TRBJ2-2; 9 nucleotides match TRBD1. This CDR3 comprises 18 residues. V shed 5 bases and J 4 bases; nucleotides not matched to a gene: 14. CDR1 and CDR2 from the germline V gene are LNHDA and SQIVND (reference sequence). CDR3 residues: CASSAPPGQGGGTGELFF. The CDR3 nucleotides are TGTGCCAGTAGTGCCCCGCCGGGACAGGGTGGGGGCACCGGGGAGCTGTTTTTT.

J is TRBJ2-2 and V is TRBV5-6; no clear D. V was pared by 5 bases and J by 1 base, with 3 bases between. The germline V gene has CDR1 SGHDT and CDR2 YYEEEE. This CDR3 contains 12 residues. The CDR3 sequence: CASRLNTGELFF. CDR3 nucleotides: TGTGCCAGCAGGTTGAACACCGGGGAGCTGTTTTTT.

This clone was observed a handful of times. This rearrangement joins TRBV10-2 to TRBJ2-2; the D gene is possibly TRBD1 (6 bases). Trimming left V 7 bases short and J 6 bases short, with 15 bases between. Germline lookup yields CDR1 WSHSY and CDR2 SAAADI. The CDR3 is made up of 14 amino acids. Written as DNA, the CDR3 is TGCGCCAGCACCGTCAAAGGGGGTGCCGGGGAGCTGTTTTTT. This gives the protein CASTVKGGAGELFF.

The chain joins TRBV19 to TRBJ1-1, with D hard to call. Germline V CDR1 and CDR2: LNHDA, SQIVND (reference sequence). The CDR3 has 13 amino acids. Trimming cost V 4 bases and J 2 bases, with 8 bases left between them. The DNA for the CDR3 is TGTGCCAGTAGTACTCGGACCAACACTGAAGCTTTCTTT. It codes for CASSTRTNTEAFF.